Described below is a single T cell receptor (beta chain) sequence and its context. With survey level as its setting, the immunoSEQ assay was v3.0. Generated by immunoSEQ multiplex PCR, the TCRdb table keeps only in-frame clones and is missing some. The sample lists around 30,000 clones, approximately 85% occurring once. The sample is drawn from a study of long-term antiretroviral therapy in people with HIV. V lost 5 bases, J lost 2 bases, and 3 bases stayed unmatched. The CDR3 totals 13 residues. Germline CDR1 reads SGDLS; CDR2 reads YYNGEE. This chain connects TRBV9 to TRBJ1-1; TRBD1 agrees at 7 bases. Specimen: unsorted PBMCs, collected approximately 3.5 years after starting antiretroviral therapy. This receptor was taken from a young man with HIV. The CDR3 region has the DNA TGTGCCAGCAGTAGACAGGGCAACACTGAAGCTTTCTTT. This sequence encodes CASSRQGNTEAFF.